This record concerns one T cell receptor beta chain sequence. Antigen specificity is unknown. These data come from a study of CD8 T cells in ankylosing spondylitis. Findings and caveats of the study: Disease-associated clones were CD8+ and fairly uncommon in peripheral blood. Fewer than 10 highly homologous variants made up a TCR beta motif that seemed to typify ankylosing spondylitis blood. Disease-linked clones reportedly showed significant enrichment in matched ankylosing spondylitis synovial fluid.

The germline V and J ends were trimmed by 3 bases and 0 bases, with 10 bases remaining between them. The CDR3 is 14 residues long. Germline CDR1 and CDR2: SGDLS and YYNGEE. The TCR beta libraries were generated through quantitative 5'-RACE incorporating molecular barcodes. TCRdb re-derived calls from the 5' RACE reads in MiXCR, one entry per CDR3 protein. This table holds about 30,000 distinct CDR3 sequences, around 5.2% found once. Sequencing was carried out using blood, either unsorted or a sorted T cell fraction (not recorded which). The chain combines TRBV9 with TRBJ2-7; D call uncertain. This sequence originates from a female donor with ankylosing spondylitis or in good health (not recorded which). The CDR3 DNA reads TGTGCCAGCAGCGCCAGTTTCAGCTCCTACGAGCAGTACTTC. Its protein product is CASSASFSSYEQYF.